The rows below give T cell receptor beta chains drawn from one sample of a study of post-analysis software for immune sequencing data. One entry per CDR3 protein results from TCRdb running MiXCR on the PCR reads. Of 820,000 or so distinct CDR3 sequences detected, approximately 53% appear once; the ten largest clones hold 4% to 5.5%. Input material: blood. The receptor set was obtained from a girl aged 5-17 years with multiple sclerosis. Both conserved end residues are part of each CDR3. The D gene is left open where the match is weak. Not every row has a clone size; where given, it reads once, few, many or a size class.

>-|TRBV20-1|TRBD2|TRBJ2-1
TGCAGTGCTATAGCGGGGGTGGGGGTTGAGCAGTTCTTC
CSAIAGVGVEQFF
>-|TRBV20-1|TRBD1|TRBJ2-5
TGCAGTGCCTGGAACAGGGGCTCCCAAGAGACCCAGTACTTC
CSAWNRGSQETQYF
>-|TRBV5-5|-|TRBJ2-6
TGTGCCAGCGCGGATTTGGGGGCGCTCTCTGGGGCCAACGTCCTGACTTTC
CASADLGALSGANVLTF
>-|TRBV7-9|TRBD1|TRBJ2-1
TGTGCCAGCAGCTTGTTTGGGACAGGGCTAAATGAGCAGTTCTTC
CASSLFGTGLNEQFF
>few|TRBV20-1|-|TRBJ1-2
TGCAGTGCAATCAATAGGGCAGGGGCCCGTGGCTACACCTTC
CSAINRAGARGYTF
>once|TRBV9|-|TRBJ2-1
TGTGCCAGCAGCGTAAATGCTAATGAGCAGTTCTTC
CASSVNANEQFF
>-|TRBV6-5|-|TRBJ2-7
TGTGCCAGCAGTTACATACGAAGGGGCCTAACTCCAGCCTACGAGCAGTACTTC
CASSYIRRGLTPAYEQYF
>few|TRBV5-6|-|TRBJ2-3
TGTGCCAGCAGCTTGAGCGGGTTCACAGATACGCAGTATTTT
CASSLSGFTDTQYF
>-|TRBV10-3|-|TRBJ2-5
TGTGCCATCAGGGCTTCATTCCAGGATTGGGAGACCCAGTACTTC
CAIRASFQDWETQYF
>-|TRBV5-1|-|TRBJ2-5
TGCGCCAGCAGCTATGGACAGGGAGGGGAGACCCAGTACTTC
CASSYGQGGETQYF
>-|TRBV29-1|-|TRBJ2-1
TGCAGCGTCTCCCAGGGGAATGAGCAGTTCTTC
CSVSQGNEQFF
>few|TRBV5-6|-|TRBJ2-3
TGTGCCAGCAGGGTGCGGCGCCATCTAAGCACAGATACGCAGTATTTT
CASRVRRHLSTDTQYF
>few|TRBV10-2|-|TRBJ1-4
TGCGCCAGCAGTGAAGGATCAACGACCGGAAAACTGTTTTTT
CASSEGSTTGKLFF
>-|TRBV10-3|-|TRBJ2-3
TGTGCCATCAGTGAGGATACAGATACGCAGTATTTT
CAISEDTDTQYF
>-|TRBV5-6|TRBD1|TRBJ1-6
TGTGCCAGCAGCTGGTGGGACAGGGGAGGAAGCTCCTATAATTCACCCCTCCACTTT
CASSWWDRGGSSYNSPLHF
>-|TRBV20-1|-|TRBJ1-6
TGCAGTGTTCCTAACGGGGGCTCCTATAATTCACCCCTCCACTTT
CSVPNGGSYNSPLHF
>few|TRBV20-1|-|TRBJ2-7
TGCAGTGCTAGAGCCTCCTCCAACTCCTACGAGCAGTACTTC
CSARASSNSYEQYF
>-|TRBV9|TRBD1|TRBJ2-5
TGTGCCAGCAGCCCAAGACAGGGGTGGAAGACCCAGTACTTC
CASSPRQGWKTQYF
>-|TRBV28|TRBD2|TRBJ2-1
TGTGCCAGCAGTTTATGGGGGACTAGCGGCCCAATGATGCAGTTCTTC
CASSLWGTSGPMMQFF
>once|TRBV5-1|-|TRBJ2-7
TGCGCCAGCAGCTGGGGCAGGGGACTACGAGAGCAGTACTTC
CASSWGRGLREQYF
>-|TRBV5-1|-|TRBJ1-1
TGCGCCAGCAGCTTGGTGGCGGGGAGAAACACTGAAGCTTTCTTT
CASSLVAGRNTEAFF
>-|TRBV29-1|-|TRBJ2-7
TGCAGCATCCGAGGGGGGAGGACCTACGAGCAGTACTTC
CSIRGGRTYEQYF
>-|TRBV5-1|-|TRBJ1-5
TGCGCCAGCGCAATGGACAGCAATCAGCCCCAGCATTTT
CASAMDSNQPQHF
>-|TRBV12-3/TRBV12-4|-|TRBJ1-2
TGTGCCAGCAGTTTCGGACTGACTTCCGAGGGCTACACCTTC
CASSFGLTSEGYTF
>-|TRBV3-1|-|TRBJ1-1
TGTGCCAGCAGCCAAGATGTCAGGGGCACTGAAGCTTTCTTT
CASSQDVRGTEAFF
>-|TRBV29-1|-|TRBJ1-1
TGCAGCGGTCAAACTGACAGGAACACTGAAGCTTTCTTT
CSGQTDRNTEAFF
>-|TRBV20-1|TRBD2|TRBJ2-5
TGCAGTGCCAGGACCACCGGGACTAGCGGGACCCAGTACTTC
CSARTTGTSGTQYF
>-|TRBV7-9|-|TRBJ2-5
TGTGCCAGCAGCTTAGCGCACAGGGAAGAGACCCAGTACTTC
CASSLAHREETQYF